This is a list of T cell receptor beta chains from one sample in a study of T-cell reconstitution after alpha-beta-depleted transplantation in children. TCRdb reprocessed the PCR reads via MiXCR and lists one record per CDR3 protein. The data contain approximately 150,000 distinct CDR3 sequences, 8% to 10% of them singletons. The starting material was PBMCs, mostly from graft donor cells, obtained 180 days after TCRalphabeta/CD19-depleted stem cell transplant. Every receptor here comes from a female patient aged 2-15 years who had a stem cell transplant for congenital amegakaryocytic thrombocytopenia, so the T cells may come from the graft donor. Both conserved end residues are part of each CDR3. The order of the fields is D gene, clone size, V gene, J gene, CDR3 DNA, CDR3 protein. D genes are given only for firm matches. Part of the rows lack a size; the others show once, few, many or a class for expanded clones.

>TRBD1|many|TRBV29-1|TRBJ2-5
TGCAGCGTTGACCTCTACAGGGGCTTCGAGACCCAGTACTTC
CSVDLYRGFETQYF
>-|many|TRBV4-1|TRBJ1-6
TGCGCCAGCAGCCAAGCGTTAGGGGGTTCCTATAATTCACCCCTCCACTTT
CASSQALGGSYNSPLHF
>TRBD2|many|TRBV7-1|TRBJ2-3
TGTGCCAGCAGCTCCGGACTAGCGGGATGGGGCCAAGGGAGAACTAGCACAGATACGCAGTATTTT
CASSSGLAGWGQGRTSTDTQYF
>-|many|TRBV12-3/TRBV12-4|TRBJ2-5
TGTGCCAGCAGCAAAAGGCGAGAGACCCAGTACTTC
CASSKRRETQYF
>-|many|TRBV20-1|TRBJ2-2
TGCAGTGCTAGAGAAGACGAGACGAACACCGGGGAGCTGTTTTTT
CSAREDETNTGELFF
>-|few|TRBV5-1|TRBJ1-2
TGCGCCAGCAGCTCGGAACCAGGTAGAAGAATCCGGTCCTTC
CASSSEPGRRIRSF
>-|many|TRBV28|TRBJ2-7
TGTGCCAGCAGTTTCCTCTCTCATAGGGAGCAGTACTTC
CASSFLSHREQYF
>TRBD1|-|TRBV5-1|TRBJ2-6
TGCGCCAGCAGCTTAGATGGACAGGCCTCTGGGGCCAACGTCCTGACTTTC
CASSLDGQASGANVLTF
>TRBD2|few|TRBV10-3|TRBJ2-3
TGTGCCACCAGTGAGTCTATCACTAGCGCAAGGGGTACAGATACGCAGTATTTT
CATSESITSARGTDTQYF
>TRBD2|many|TRBV6-1|TRBJ2-7
TGTGCCAGCAGGACCCTTAGCGGGAGACTCTACGAGCAGTACTTC
CASRTLSGRLYEQYF
>TRBD1|many|TRBV27|TRBJ1-1
TGTGCCAGCAGCTCCGACAGGGCGATGAACACTGAAGCTTTCTTT
CASSSDRAMNTEAFF
>TRBD1|few|TRBV11-3|TRBJ2-7
TGTGCCAGCAGCTTTGGGACAGCCTACGAGCAGTACTTC
CASSFGTAYEQYF
>-|-|TRBV12-3/TRBV12-4|TRBJ1-2
TGTGCCAGCAGTTTTGGGGGACGATATGGCTACACCTTC
CASSFGGRYGYTF
>-|many|TRBV6-6|TRBJ1-5
TGTGCCACTACCACGGACGGTACTCAGCCCCAGCATTTT
CATTTDGTQPQHF
>TRBD2|many|TRBV9|TRBJ2-1
TGTGCCAGCAGCCCAAGGGCGGGAGGGGGCTACAATGAGCAGTTCTTC
CASSPRAGGGYNEQFF
>TRBD1|many|TRBV5-1|TRBJ1-1
TGCGCCAGCAGCTTGGTTCAGGGGGCAGGTTCGAACACTGAAGCTTTCTTT
CASSLVQGAGSNTEAFF
>-|few|TRBV20-1|TRBJ1-5
TGCAGTGCTGAAACGGCCCTCAATCAGCCCCAGCATTTT
CSAETALNQPQHF
>TRBD2|few|TRBV11-2|TRBJ2-7
TGTGCCAGCAGCTTAAGACTAGCGATAAGCTCCTACGAGCAGTACTTC
CASSLRLAISSYEQYF
>TRBD1|many|TRBV20-1|TRBJ1-6
TGCAGTGCGAGGGGACAGTCCAGCTCCTATAATTCACCCCTCCACTTT
CSARGQSSSYNSPLHF
>TRBD1|many|TRBV20-1|TRBJ1-6
TGCAGTGGTGAAAACAGGGACAGTAATTCACCCCTCCACTTT
CSGENRDSNSPLHF
>-|many|TRBV20-1|TRBJ2-5
TGCAGTGCTAGGAACGGGCTAGAGACCCAGTACTTC
CSARNGLETQYF
>-|few|TRBV5-6|TRBJ2-6
TGTGCCAGCAGCCATACAGGGACTGGGGCCAACGTCCTGACTTTC
CASSHTGTGANVLTF
>-|medium-sized|TRBV5-1|TRBJ2-7
TGCGCCAGCAGCTTGGGACTCCATCACGAGCAGTACTTC
CASSLGLHHEQYF
>-|many|TRBV20-1|TRBJ2-2
TGCAGTGCTAGAGCCAGACAACTAAGGGGTCGGGTCGGCCACACCGGGGAGCTGTTTTTT
CSARARQLRGRVGHTGELFF
>-|many|TRBV20-1|TRBJ2-7
TGCAGTGCTAGTGCGTACAGACAGGCCTCCTACGAGCAGTACTTC
CSASAYRQASYEQYF
>TRBD1|many|TRBV5-1|TRBJ2-3
TGCGCCAGCAGCTTCATATCGGGACAGAACACAGATACGCAGTATTTT
CASSFISGQNTDTQYF
>-|many|TRBV20-1|TRBJ1-5
TGCAGTGCTCGTGAAGATAGCAATCAGCCCCAGCATTTT
CSAREDSNQPQHF
>-|few|TRBV6-1|TRBJ1-5
TGTGCCAGCATTGAAGTAGTACGGAATAGCAATCAGCCCCAGCATTTT
CASIEVVRNSNQPQHF
>TRBD2|few|TRBV18|TRBJ2-7
TGTGCCAGCTCACTAGGGACTAGCGGAATACGCTACGAGCAGTACTTC
CASSLGTSGIRYEQYF
>-|many|TRBV28|TRBJ2-3
TGTGCCAGCAGTTTAAACCCATACACAGATACGCAGTATTTT
CASSLNPYTDTQYF
>-|-|TRBV20-1|TRBJ2-5
TGCAGTGCACAAGACGGTGGGGAGACCCAGTACTTC
CSAQDGGETQYF
>TRBD1|many|TRBV6-1|TRBJ2-2
TGTGCCAGCAGTGCTCGACAGGGGGCGCCCGGGGAGCTGTTTTTT
CASSARQGAPGELFF
>-|many|TRBV20-1|TRBJ2-5
TGCAGTGCGAGACTCGTCCTGGGGCAAGAGACCCAGTACTTC
CSARLVLGQETQYF